Following are 6 T cell receptor beta chains from one sample sequenced in a study. Treg sorting used a CD4+CD25+CD127-/low gate. Adaptor-ligated barcode primers were used to amplify TRBV12-4/TRBJ1-2 clonotypes. TCRdb recomputed calls from the multiplex PCR reads with MiXCR, one row per CDR3 protein. The repertoire includes 1,000 or so distinct CDR3 sequences, just over 2.5% of them detected once, and roughly 30% sits in the top ten. The sequencing input was Tregs sorted from blood. The source is a female donor with breast cancer.

In this sample, this clonotype turned up many times. The V and J genes are TRBV12-3 or TRBV12-4 and TRBJ1-2; D gene ambiguous. Trimming shortened V by 6 bases and J by 5 bases, and 16 bases separated the two germline ends. The CDR3 length is 14 residues. Here the CDR3 reads CASSSAGGPYGYTF. CDR3 DNA sequence: TGTGCCAGCAGCTCAGCGGGCGGGCCGTATGGCTACACCTTC.

By share, this clonotype ranks as medium-sized. The CDR3 DNA follows: TGTGCCAGCAGCCCTTGGGGAGAGAACTATGGCTACACCTTC. Protein: CASSPWGENYGYTF. J is TRBJ1-2 and V is TRBV12-3 or TRBV12-4; D not certain. V lost 6 bases and J 2 bases, leaving 13 bases between the germline ends. CDR3 length equals 14 residues.

This clonotype is medium-sized within its sample. The rearrangement joins TRBV12-3 or TRBV12-4 to TRBJ1-2, with D hard to call. The CDR3 consists of 14 residues. With 1 base removed from V and 6 bases from J, the gap between germline ends came to 12 bases. CDR3 loop: CASSLVPGSHGYTF. The CDR3 DNA is TGTGCCAGCAGTTTAGTCCCGGGGTCCCATGGCTACACCTTC.

By frequency in the sample, this clonotype is medium-sized. The chain employs TRBV12-3 or TRBV12-4 and TRBJ1-2; TRBD1 is a possible D gene (5 bases). Trimming shortened V by 6 bases and J by 6 bases, and 14 bases separated the two germline ends. This CDR3 comprises 13 residues. The CDR3 region is CASSRGARDGYTF. In DNA form, the CDR3 reads TGTGCCAGCAGCCGAGGGGCCAGAGATGGCTACACCTTC.

Within the sample, this clonotype is medium-sized (0.01 to 0.1%). The chain couples TRBV12-3 or TRBV12-4 to TRBJ1-2, with D perhaps matching TRBD1 (5 bases). The V and J ends lost 7 bases and 1 base respectively, with 19 bases between them. The CDR3 covers 16 residues. The CDR3, as DNA: TGTGCCAGCACCCCGGGGAGGGGCTACGGTAACTATGGCTACACCTTC. This codes for CASTPGRGYGNYGYTF.

This clonotype is labeled as medium-sized. The V and J genes are TRBV12-3 or TRBV12-4 and TRBJ1-2; the D is unclear. This CDR3 comprises 13 residues. The ends were cut back, 3 bases at V and 2 bases at J, with 7 bases in the middle. The CDR3: CASSLVLNYGYTF. The CDR3 DNA sequence: TGTGCCAGCAGTTTGGTCCTGAACTATGGCTACACCTTC.